This T cell receptor (beta chain) originates from a study of T cell responses to AZD1222 COVID-19 vaccine. Study conclusions and caveats: Clonal diversity may have been underestimated, and the donors were mostly white British, with more females than males. Repertoire sampling happened only post peak T cell response. When two AZD1222 doses had been given, Spike-specific TCR breadth and depth rose.

V gave up 10 bases and J gave up 5 bases, with 18 bases separating them. This CDR3 region has 14 residues. Germline V gene lookup returns CDR1 MGHDK and CDR2 SYGVNS. Here immunoSEQ multiplex PCR was the method, and the copy in TCRdb shows in-frame clones only, minus some. Here the sample spans 30,000 to 35,000 clones, roughly 88% being singletons. Both about-4-week and about-12-week second-dose recipients were combined. About this clone: Its matching antigen is unknown.

The rearrangement joins TRBV25-1 to TRBJ2-1; D gene uncertain. This sequence was found in an adult who received the AZD1222 COVID-19 vaccine. Material: peripheral blood, obtained 28 days after the second AZD1222 dose. The CDR3, as DNA: TGTGCCACCGGATGGGCAGGATCAGACAATGAGCAGTTCTTC. Translated: CATGWAGSDNEQFF.